The source of this T cell receptor (beta chain) is a study of cytomegalovirus exposure and HLA in healthy donors (dated by TCRdb to about 2017). Some background on the complete study: An earlier analysis of some 550 of the donors reported 250 to 300 Gb of sequence data and 100 million to 140 million unique TCR beta sequences from approximately 180 million T cells. Roughly 300 gigabases of sequencing data and approximately 85 million unique TCR sequences were included in an early release covering about 700 HLA-typed donors. The genetic ancestry cluster associated with self-reported Caucasian donors included around 76% of the roughly 400 genotyped donors. The aim of the study was to test whether cataloging public T cell receptors could identify signatures of past pathogen exposure. Using immunosequencing, the study profiled T cell repertoires from around 670 subjects and related those repertoires to cytomegalovirus serostatus. Along with the approximately 650-subject first cohort, a separate validation cohort of approximately 110 different subjects was used. The study combined high-throughput TCR immunosequencing, statistical association of individual TCRs with disease status, and machine learning to predict cytomegalovirus infection status. To study patterns of TCR occurrence, a later analysis re-analyzed previously published TCR beta repertoires from 666 donors and added high-resolution HLA genotyping. In the later analysis, no new phenotypic data were used to find candidate immune exposures; instead, reliance was placed on TCR beta sequences and their occurrence across donors. In an earlier analysis of around 540 of the donors, high-throughput TCR beta sequencing was used to judge whether each TCR beta V gene segment behaved as functional or pseudogenic. Donor age, sex, ethnicity and CMV serostatus were compiled together with the repertoire data. Genome-wide SNP genotypes for about 65% of the roughly 670 donors were used in a later genetic analysis, which treated that subset as a discovery cohort. Every discovery cohort repertoire had been produced on one sequencing platform. Class I and class II HLA loci were covered by the typing at four-digit resolution. The number of typed donors differed by locus: about 620-640 for A, B, C, DRB1 and DQB1; 522 for DQA1; 606 for DPA1; and about 470 for DPB1. Because of strong linkage in the cohort, five DR-DQ haplotypes were treated as single units for association and clustering. On average, 235,054 unique TCR beta nucleotide sequences were sequenced per donor among 350 to 400 genotyped donors of the cohort, with roughly 18% of those sequences being non-productive. Overall study outcomes, separate from this receptor: While some public TCRs were present in many individuals, most TCR sequences turned up only very rarely across donors. Roughly uniform sequencing depth across donors was assumed in presence/absence analyses, although this assumption may not hold. For the cohort, immune exposure information was limited to CMV serostatus. According to a later analysis, most CMV-associated TCR beta chains appeared to be HLA-restricted, and the HLA associations seemed to be driven largely by CMV exposure. When HLA alleles, especially DR and DQ, strongly co-occurred, TCR associations were difficult to assign to individual alleles. This cohort had only TCR beta chains sequenced, and the lack of alpha or paired-chain data limited which features could be detected. Three of the identified cytomegalovirus-associated TCR beta chains were confirmed in vitro to be specific for cytomegalovirus antigens. In a later analysis, around 17,000 TCR beta sequences were associated with specific HLA alleles at a false discovery rate of 0.05. Because counts were too low, 15 to 20 rarely observed V segments, including chromosome 9 orphons, were excluded from the earlier analysis of several hundred of the donors. In the study, about 150 TCR beta chains were listed as associated with cytomegalovirus. A further reported finding was that TCR beta sequences accurately predicted the HLA-A and HLA-B alleles for most subjects in the first cohort. According to a later genetic analysis, donors in an Asian-associated ancestry cluster had fewer N-insertions in productive TCRs than the approximately 690-donor mean. In a later genetic analysis, a missense DCLRE1C variant was associated with V-gene and J-gene trimming of TCR beta chains, and the association was replicated in an independent cohort. A later analysis reported that several top co-occurrence clusters appeared linked to parvovirus B19, influenza, CMV and Epstein-Barr virus. In a later analysis, HLA-associated TCR beta chains were found to be more clonally expanded and to have lower generation probabilities than equally common non-associated chains. In an earlier analysis of approximately 590 of the donors, most TCR beta V segments were observed in productive rearrangements about 87% or about 30% of the time, broadly matching IMGT annotations. The authors suggested that the approach could potentially be extended to other disease states and immunological phenotypes. In a later analysis, the rate of TCR association differed among HLA loci, with DRB1 alleles having the most associated TCRs and HLA-C alleles having the fewest. A group of highly shared sequence variants was considered likely to be a technical artifact of the sequencing pipeline. Some IMGT-functional V segments, including TRBV6-2 and TRBV6-3, could not be told apart with the 87-base-pair reads, so those segments were excluded. Because some donors lacked HLA typing at each locus, the association tests relied only on the typed subset. The classifier was reported to diagnose cytomegalovirus status with high specificity and sensitivity in both the original cohort and the validation cohort. Linkage disequilibrium might explain the correlated functional status among segregating V segments, but an unknown experimental factor could not be ruled out.

To prepare the library, the immunoSEQ multiplex PCR assay was applied. For the multiplex PCR, a mixture combining 60 forward primers for TCR Vbeta segments and 13 reverse primers for TCR Jbeta segments was used. The CDR3 region of rearranged TCR beta genes was amplified from genomic DNA by a multiplex PCR assay. The Illumina HiSeq System was used to sequence the amplified TCR beta libraries as 87-base-pair reads. The authors processed their data as follows. Across the 666 repertoires, a later analysis counted 60 million to 90 million unique TCR beta chains, roughly 11 million of which were shared by at least two donors. A nearest-neighbor algorithm error-corrected the raw reads and collapsed the reads into unique sequences, merging closely related sequences to remove PCR and sequencing errors. V, D and J gene segments were assigned by aligning CDR3 sequences to IMGT reference sequences. Each retained sequence needed at least a six-nucleotide match to both a V gene segment and a J gene segment. Rearrangements were called productive when the CDR3 lacked stop codons and stayed in frame with V and J; all others were non-productive. CDR3 was defined according to IMGT convention as the region running from the second conserved V-encoded cysteine to the conserved J-encoded phenylalanine. The earlier analysis of 550 to 650 of the donors excluded any sequence lacking an unambiguous match to a single V gene segment. In an earlier analysis of 587 of the donors, a V segment was called functional when productive rearrangements were above 56.7%, and segregating when the standard deviation between donors exceeded 5%. To diagnose cytomegalovirus status from the catalog of TCR beta chain sequences, a statistical classification framework was built. A later analysis assigned V and J genes by comparing TCR nucleotide sequences with IMGT/GENE-DB human TR gene sequences. The TCRdist pipeline was used in a later analysis to assign CDR3 sequences and most-parsimonious VDJ recombination scenarios. In a later analysis, every TCR beta chain was defined by the combination of its CDR3 amino acid sequence and its V-gene family, and reads without a unique V-gene family were dropped. As a way to deal with suspected cross-contamination and a sequencing artifact, a later analysis dropped under 600 nucleotide sequences that were highly shared and had low generation probability. For each public chain, a later analysis derived a clonal expansion index from normalized ranks of inferred template counts within each repertoire. Generation probabilities in a later analysis came from a VDJ recombination model fitted to out-of-frame rearrangements, and those results were checked against IGoR. Hypergeometric tests were used in a later analysis to score TCR-TCR, TCR-HLA and TCR-CMV co-occurrence, with a repertoire-size bias correction applied to the TCR pairs. False discovery rates were estimated in a later analysis by permuting HLA or CMV assignments 20 times. In a later analysis, co-occurring TCRs were grouped using DBSCAN, with TCRdist sequence similarity added in when clustering inside HLA-allele-positive subsets. For co-occurrence clustering, repertoires with fewer than 30,000 or more than 120,000 public chains were excluded, along with about five repertoires with anomalous nucleotide sharing. The immuneACCESS repertoire file appears here via TCRdb, limited to in-frame rearrangements. These files lack a portion of the clones; in checked studies, under half of the deficit traces to unresolved V genes, and the cause of the others is not known. D and trimming come from the DNA, and the V and J calls and clone size come from that table. This sample gives roughly 190,000 clones in total; about 90% of them show up just once. Around 1% of the sample is taken by the ten largest.

According to the germline V gene, CDR1 reads SQVTM and CDR2 reads ANQGSEA. Reading from cysteine to phenylalanine, the CDR3 counts 12 amino acids. Only the CDR3 DNA stays, 36 bases, in frame from base 1. Deletion took 5 bases off V and 6 bases off J, with a span of 12 bases between the germline ends. The cohort comprised 670 or so healthy bone marrow donors. All cohort members were sampled while nominally healthy, although unrecorded immune exposures were likely present. The donor tested CMV seronegative and was one of the 352 seronegative cohort members. Every donor gave a peripheral blood sample, and the peripheral blood mononuclear cells from that sample were used for TCR beta sequencing. Genomic DNA extraction from the blood cell samples was performed with the Qiagen DNeasy Blood Extraction Kit. Comment on this clone: No antigen is known for it. Base qualities are not provided; no much larger clone lies one nucleotide away.

The sequence is built from TRBV29-1 and TRBJ2-3; the D gene is possibly TRBD1, with 7 bases matching. The TCR originated in a boy younger than 10 in good health and CMV-seronegative. Sequencing was carried out using PBMCs. The CDR3 protein: CSVSRGRDTQYF. The DNA sequence is TGCAGCGTTAGCAGGGGGAGGGATACGCAGTATTTT.